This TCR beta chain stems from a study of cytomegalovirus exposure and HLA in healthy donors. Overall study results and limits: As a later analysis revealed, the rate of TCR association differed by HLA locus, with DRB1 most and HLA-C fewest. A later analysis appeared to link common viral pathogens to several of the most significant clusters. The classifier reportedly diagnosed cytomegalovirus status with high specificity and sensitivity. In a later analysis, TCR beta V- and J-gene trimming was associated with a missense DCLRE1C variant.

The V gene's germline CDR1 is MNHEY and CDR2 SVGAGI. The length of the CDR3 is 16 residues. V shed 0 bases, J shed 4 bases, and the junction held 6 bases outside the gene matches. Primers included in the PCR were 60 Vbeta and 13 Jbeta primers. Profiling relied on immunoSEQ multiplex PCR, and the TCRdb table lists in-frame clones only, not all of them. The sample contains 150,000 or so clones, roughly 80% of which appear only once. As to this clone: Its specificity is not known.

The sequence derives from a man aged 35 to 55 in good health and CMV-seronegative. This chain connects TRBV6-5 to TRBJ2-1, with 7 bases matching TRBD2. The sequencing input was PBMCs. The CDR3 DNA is TGTGCCAGCAGTTACTCGGCGGGGGAGATTTACAATGAGCAGTTCTTC. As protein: CASSYSAGEIYNEQFF.